Below are 12 T cell receptor beta chains sequenced from a single sample in a study of blood T cells in healthy people across ages. Combining a sample-barcoded 5' primer with a J-beta primer mix, a second PCR ran for 7 to 11 cycles. TCRdb recomputed calls from the 5' RACE reads with MiXCR, one row per CDR3 protein. Here the sample spans some 1,000,000 distinct CDR3 sequences, 20% to 25% being singletons. These sequences were also reported in another study, on T cells of mothers and their children.

The sample comprised blood. The receptors derive from a girl aged 2 to 9 in good health.

The rearrangement links TRBV29-1 to TRBJ2-7, with D unresolved. The CDR3 extends over 11 amino acids. Trimming took 7 bases from V and 7 from J, leaving 14 bases between them. Germline V gives CDR1 SQVTM, CDR2 ANQGSEA. CDR3 DNA: TGCAGCGCTGTGAAAGGAAGTGAGCAGTACTTC. As protein: CSAVKGSEQYF.

This clonotype was observed a handful of times. V usage is TRBV28 and J usage is TRBJ2-7; the match to TRBD1 covers 9 bases. The CDR3 has 16 amino acids. V was pared by 4 bases and J by 4 bases, with 11 bases of the junction left unmatched. Germline V gene sequence: CDR1 MDHEN, CDR2 SYDVKM. This CDR3 is CASSSTWTGEQYEQYF. CDR3 in DNA: TGTGCCAGCAGTTCTACCTGGACAGGGGAACAATACGAGCAGTACTTC.

This clonotype has just a few counts. This rearrangement joins TRBV2 to TRBJ2-4; D is unresolved. Trimming left V 8 bases short and J 0 bases short, with 8 bases between. The CDR3 extends over 13 amino acids. The germline gives CDR1 SNHLY, CDR2 FYNNEI. CDR3 DNA: TGTGCCAGCTCGGGCGAAGCCAAAAACATTCAGTACTTC. It encodes CASSGEAKNIQYF.

As concerns this clonotype: One end of the junction does not line up with germline, which may come from a read error. This chain uses TRBV7-2 with TRBJ2-5, with TRBD1 as a possible D gene (6 bases). Per germline, CDR1 SGHTA and CDR2 FQGNSA. This CDR3 spans 15 amino acids. The CDR3 loop reads CAGSLFRQAQETQYF. CDR3 coding DNA: TGTGCCGGCAGCCTCTTTCGACAGGCCCAAGAGACCCAGTACTTC.

The chain is built from TRBV20-1 and TRBJ1-2, with D possibly matching TRBD1 (5 bases). The CDR3 runs 15 residues. CDR1 and CDR2 (germline): DFQATT, SNEGSKA (reference sequence). Trimming left V 1 base short and J 6 bases short, with 18 bases between. In DNA form, the CDR3 reads TGCAGTGCTAGAGCGCGTTCGGCCAGGGTTCATGGCTACACCTTC. It is translated as CSARARSARVHGYTF.

The V and J genes are TRBV11-1 and TRBJ2-1, with D perhaps matching TRBD2 (7 bases). The length of the CDR3 is 12 residues. The V end lost 3 bases, the J end lost 11 bases, and 11 bases lay between the germline ends. The germline CDR1 and CDR2 sequences are SGHAT and FQDESV (reference sequence). DNA of the CDR3: TGTGCCAGCAGCTTTGGGGGGGCCAAGCAGTTCTTC. It codes for CASSFGGAKQFF.

This clonotype was detected only a few times. The chain has TRBV3-1 and TRBJ1-6; D unresolved. V was cut by 0 bases and J by 7 bases, with 10 bases left in between. Germline CDR1 LGHDT, CDR2 YNNKEL (reference sequence). CDR3 length equals 15 residues. The CDR3 bases are TGTGCCAGCAGCCAAGATTGGGGTCGAAATTCACCCCTCCACTTT. Protein: CASSQDWGRNSPLHF.

CDR3 DNA: TGTGCCAGCAGCCAAACAGCAAACATTCAGTACTTC. This sequence encodes CASSQTANIQYF. The chain is built from TRBV28 and TRBJ2-4; D unresolved. With 6 bases removed from V and 6 bases from J, the gap between germline ends came to 9 bases. This CDR3 has 12 residues. Germline V gene data show CDR1 as MDHEN and CDR2 as SYDVKM.

This sequence joins TRBV5-6 and TRBJ2-1; no clear D. The CDR3 consists of 14 residues. Germline CDR1 and CDR2: SGHDT and YYEEEE. V shed 3 bases and J shed 5 bases, with 12 bases lying between them. CDR3 amino acids: CASSWVLIHNEQFF. The CDR3, as DNA: TGTGCCAGCAGCTGGGTTCTCATCCACAATGAGCAGTTCTTC.

The J gene is TRBJ1-1, the V gene TRBV20-1; D remains unclear. V lost 5 bases, J lost 7 bases, and 11 bases lay in between. Per germline, CDR1 DFQATT and CDR2 SNEGSKA (reference sequence). This CDR3 is built from 11 residues. This CDR3 is CSARPYNEAFF. CDR3 sequence (DNA): TGCAGTGCTCGACCGTATAATGAAGCTTTCTTT.

This clonotype has more than one count but fewer than ten. The chain recombines TRBV20-1 with TRBJ2-7; 9 bases line up with TRBD1. CDR1 is DFQATT, CDR2 SNEGSKA, per germline (reference sequence). The ends lost 6 bases at V and 3 bases at J; junction bases unmatched: 9. CDR3 length: 14 amino acids. CDR3 DNA sequence: TGCAGTGCCCAAAAGGGGGACAGGGTCTACGAGCAGTACTTC. Protein product: CSAQKGDRVYEQYF.

The chain recombines TRBV12-3 or TRBV12-4 with TRBJ2-4, with D maybe TRBD2 (5 bases). The V and J ends lost 5 bases and 3 bases respectively, with 11 bases between them. The CDR3 contains 14 residues. This CDR3 reads CASSPPRGKNIQYF. In DNA, the CDR3 is TGTGCCAGCAGTCCCCCCCGGGGCAAAAACATTCAGTACTTC.